This T cell receptor beta chain was recovered during a study of T cell responses to AZD1222 COVID-19 vaccine. A note on this clone: Relative to the germline gene, one junction end is altered; a read error may explain this.

Germline loops: CDR1 SGHRS, CDR2 YFSETQ. The CDR3 has 15 amino acids. Assay used: immunoSEQ multiplex PCR; TCRdb lists only in-frame clones, some missing. Among approximately 140,000 clones listed, 92% were seen once. The starting material was peripheral blood, obtained 28 days after the second AZD1222 dose. The V and J genes are TRBV5-1 and TRBJ2-1; 9 nucleotides match TRBD2. This sequence originates from an adult who received the AZD1222 COVID-19 vaccine. The CDR3 here is CASSRAGGSFNEQFF. DNA for the CDR3: TGCGCCAGCAGCCGAGCGGGAGGCTCCTTCAATGAGCAGTTCTTC.